This T cell receptor beta chain was captured by sequencing in a study of OX40 agonist ivuxolimab in advanced cancers. CDR1 and CDR2 (germline): MDHEN, SYDVKM. Trimming left V 3 bases short and J 6 bases short, with 4 bases between. The CDR3 is 11 amino acids. Study outcomes and limitations: CD8+ T cells averaged more expanded clones than CD4+.

Note on this clone: The antigen remains unidentified.

TCRdb's copy holds only in-frame clones and misses some; the assay was immunoSEQ multiplex PCR. The table has about 43,000 clones, about 90% seen once. The genes are TRBV28 and TRBJ2-3; D gene uncertain. This TCR was sampled from an adult with an advanced solid tumor such as melanoma, head and neck, liver or kidney cancer. Material: CD4+ or CD8+ T cells sorted from blood, obtained in a trial of the OX40 agonist ivuxolimab. The CDR3 protein is CASSFEDTQYF. The CDR3 region has the DNA TGTGCCAGCAGTTTCGAGGATACGCAGTATTTT.